The rows below give T cell receptor beta chains drawn from one sample of a study of blood T cell repertoires in COVID-19. Clones were sequenced by immunoSEQ multiplex PCR, and TCRdb holds only the in-frame ones, with some missing. Of more than 200,000 clones in the sample, around 88% were seen once. The sample comprised peripheral blood. These receptors were obtained from a man older than 75 with acute or convalescent COVID-19. CDR3s include the opening cysteine and the closing phenylalanine or tryptophan. A D gene is named only where the DNA matches it firmly. Size values are once, few and many counts, or a class for expanded clones, and some rows have none.

14	TRBV18	TRBD2	TRBJ2-1	NA	CASSPLLADNEQFF	TGTGCCAGCTCACCACTACTAGCGGACAATGAGCAGTTCTTC
16	TRBV7-9	TRBD2	TRBJ2-2	NA	CASSFERGSNTGELFF	TGTGCCAGCAGCTTTGAGCGGGGGTCGAACACCGGGGAGCTGTTTTTT
15	TRBV2	TRBD1	TRBJ2-7	NA	CASSAGQGAVYEQYF	TGTGCCAGCAGCGCGGGACAGGGGGCCGTCTACGAGCAGTACTTC
14	TRBV6-5	TRBD1	TRBJ2-7	NA	CASSPRTGAYEQYF	TGTGCCAGCAGTCCTAGGACAGGAGCCTACGAGCAGTACTTC
17	TRBV7-2	TRBD1	TRBJ1-1	once	CASSFYRGGAVGTEAFF	TGTGCCAGCAGCTTTTACAGGGGAGGCGCGGTGGGCACTGAAGCTTTCTTT
12	TRBV29-1	NA	TRBJ2-4	NA	CSVELGRNIQYF	TGCAGCGTTGAATTGGGCAGAAACATTCAGTACTTC
15	TRBV25-1	NA	TRBJ1-3	NA	CASSPGSGSGNTIYF	TGTGCCAGCAGTCCCGGATCAGGCTCTGGAAACACCATATATTTT
15	TRBV6-5	NA	TRBJ2-1	once	CASSPGTGARNEQFF	TGTGCCAGCAGCCCCGGGACTGGGGCCCGTAATGAGCAGTTCTTC
15	TRBV11-3	TRBD2	TRBJ2-5	NA	CASSLRGGGMETQYF	TGTGCCAGCAGCTTACGGGGGGGAGGTATGGAGACCCAGTACTTC
14	TRBV15	NA	TRBJ1-1	NA	CATSRDFGNGEAFF	TGTGCCACCAGCAGAGATTTCGGGAATGGTGAAGCTTTCTTT
13	TRBV29-1	NA	TRBJ1-1	NA	CSFDQGGYTEAFF	TGCAGCTTTGATCAGGGTGGGTACACTGAAGCTTTCTTT
15	TRBV7-2	TRBD2	TRBJ2-1	few	CASSLEAGGQVGQFF	TGTGCCAGCAGCTTGGAAGCGGGGGGGCAGGTGGGGCAGTTCTTC
16	TRBV7-2	NA	TRBJ1-5	NA	CASSLRGHGSNQPQHF	TGTGCCAGCAGCTTAAGAGGTCACGGTTCCAATCAGCCCCAGCATTTT
15	TRBV7-6	TRBD1	TRBJ1-5	NA	CASSPRDRVGQPQHF	TGTGCCAGCAGCCCCCGGGACAGGGTAGGTCAGCCCCAGCATTTT
14	TRBV7-8	NA	TRBJ2-7	NA	CASSLGGLAYEQYF	TGTGCCAGCAGCTTAGGGGGGCTGGCCTACGAGCAGTACTTC
14	TRBV5-1	NA	TRBJ1-5	NA	CASSAGSSNQPQHF	TGCGCCAGCAGCGCCGGTTCGAGCAATCAGCCCCAGCATTTT
14	TRBV5-6	TRBD1	TRBJ1-2	NA	CASSSRGTVYGYTF	TGTGCCAGCAGCTCTAGAGGGACAGTCTATGGCTACACCTTC
17	TRBV28	TRBD1	TRBJ1-5	NA	CAISSPGQGASNQPQHF	TGTGCCATCTCCAGTCCGGGACAGGGGGCTAGCAATCAGCCCCAGCATTTT
13	TRBV12-3/TRBV12-4	NA	TRBJ1-3	NA	CASSLPELNTIYF	TGTGCCAGCAGTTTACCGGAGTTAAACACCATATATTTT
17	TRBV25-1	TRBD1	TRBJ2-1	NA	CASSRSPRDRQYNEQFF	TGTGCCAGCAGCAGATCTCCCCGGGACAGGCAATACAATGAGCAGTTCTTC
16	TRBV6-5	TRBD2	TRBJ2-1	NA	CASSYSASGGYNEQFF	TGTGCCAGCAGTTACTCCGCTAGCGGGGGTTACAATGAGCAGTTCTTC
14	TRBV10-3	NA	TRBJ2-5	NA	CAISSLGGRETQYF	TGTGCCATCAGTTCATTGGGGGGACGGGAGACCCAGTACTTC
16	TRBV3-1/TRBV3-2	TRBD1	TRBJ1-5	NA	CASSPTGEGSNQPQHF	TGTGCCAGCAGCCCGACAGGGGAGGGTAGCAATCAGCCCCAGCATTTT
14	TRBV7-6	NA	TRBJ1-2	NA	CASSLSLGGLGYTF	TGTGCCAGCAGCTTAAGTCTCGGGGGACTGGGCTACACCTTC
16	TRBV18	NA	TRBJ1-1	NA	CASSPPVGVMNTEAFF	TGTGCCAGCTCACCACCTGTAGGGGTAATGAACACTGAAGCTTTCTTT
15	TRBV7-9	TRBD1	TRBJ2-7	NA	CASSLRQGVSYEQYF	TGTGCCAGCAGCTTACGACAGGGGGTTTCCTACGAGCAGTACTTC
12	TRBV6-2/TRBV6-3	NA	TRBJ1-1	NA	CASSKRATEAFF	TGTGCCAGCAGTAAGAGGGCTACTGAAGCTTTCTTT
18	TRBV4-1	NA	TRBJ2-1	NA	CASSQGRLAGSSYNEQFF	TGCGCCAGCAGCCAAGGAAGATTGGCGGGGAGTTCCTACAATGAGCAGTTCTTC
14	TRBV11-2	TRBD1	TRBJ2-5	NA	CASSPRDRDETQYF	TGTGCCAGCAGCCCCCGGGACAGGGATGAGACCCAGTACTTC
16	TRBV7-9	TRBD2	TRBJ2-3	NA	CASPTLSSGPTDTQYF	TGTGCCAGCCCGACGTTGTCTAGCGGGCCCACAGATACGCAGTATTTT
15	TRBV6-5	NA	TRBJ1-4	NA	CASSYTGILNEKLFF	TGTGCCAGCAGTTACACCGGGATCCTTAATGAAAAACTGTTTTTT
14	TRBV7-8	TRBD1	TRBJ1-5	NA	CASSRGQGNQPQHF	TGTGCCAGCAGCCGAGGACAGGGCAATCAGCCCCAGCATTTT
16	TRBV18	NA	TRBJ2-2	NA	CASSPREVSSTGELFF	TGTGCCAGCTCACCGAGGGAAGTCAGTAGCACCGGGGAGCTGTTTTTT
14	TRBV7-8	TRBD2	TRBJ2-7	NA	CASRPTSGSYEQYF	TGTGCCAGCCGCCCCACTAGCGGGAGTTACGAGCAGTACTTC
11	TRBV29-1	NA	TRBJ1-2	NA	CSGGPEYGYTF	TGCAGCGGGGGACCGGAGTATGGCTACACCTTC
15	TRBV6-5	TRBD1	TRBJ2-3	once	CASTTGTGGTDTQYF	TGTGCCAGCACCACCGGGACAGGGGGCACAGATACGCAGTATTTT
21	TRBV19	TRBD2	TRBJ2-4	NA	CASSIDQGGLAGPLAKNIQYF	TGTGCCAGTAGTATAGATCAGGGGGGACTAGCGGGACCCTTAGCCAAAAACATTCAGTACTTC
15	TRBV7-2	NA	TRBJ1-2	NA	CASSLNSGPNYGYTF	TGTGCCAGCAGCTTAAATTCAGGCCCAAACTATGGCTACACCTTC
15	TRBV9	NA	TRBJ2-5	NA	CASSVGHGLKETQYF	TGTGCCAGCAGCGTAGGCCACGGACTAAAAGAGACCCAGTACTTC
14	TRBV19	NA	TRBJ1-6	NA	CASNSPPEATPLHF	TGTGCCAGTAACTCACCCCCGGAGGCTACGCCCCTCCACTTT
14	TRBV6-5	TRBD1	TRBJ1-1	few	CASSYTGQGAEAFF	TGTGCCAGCAGTTACACAGGACAGGGAGCTGAAGCTTTCTTT
13	TRBV7-3	TRBD1	TRBJ1-2	NA	CASSLGQNYGYTF	TGTGCCAGCAGCCTGGGACAGAACTATGGCTACACCTTC
16	TRBV6-5	TRBD1	TRBJ1-1	once	CASSYFRTGENTEAFF	TGTGCCAGCAGTTACTTTCGGACAGGGGAAAACACTGAAGCTTTCTTT
15	TRBV28	TRBD2	TRBJ2-3	NA	CASTLALADTDTQYF	TGTGCCAGCACCCTCGCGCTAGCGGACACAGATACGCAGTATTTT
11	TRBV20-1	NA	TRBJ2-1	once	CSAPLAFEQFF	TGCAGTGCCCCGTTAGCGTTTGAGCAGTTCTTC
14	TRBV28	TRBD1	TRBJ2-1	NA	CASRGQGAPNEQFF	TGTGCCAGCAGGGGACAGGGGGCTCCGAATGAGCAGTTCTTC
14	TRBV5-1	NA	TRBJ2-3	NA	CASREQGTTDTQYF	TGCGCCAGCAGAGAGCAGGGGACCACAGATACGCAGTATTTT
14	TRBV6-2/TRBV6-3	NA	TRBJ1-3	NA	CASSSRQFLRTIYF	TGTGCCAGCAGTTCAAGGCAATTTCTGAGGACCATATATTTT
14	TRBV13	NA	TRBJ1-4	NA	CASSLRVTNEKLFF	TGTGCCAGCAGCTTACGGGTTACTAATGAAAAACTGTTTTTT
16	TRBV28	NA	TRBJ1-2	once	CASSSYDVGVDYGYTF	TGTGCCAGCAGTTCCTACGACGTCGGGGTTGACTATGGCTACACCTTC
16	TRBV28	NA	TRBJ2-2	NA	CASSPRAGWGTGELFF	TGTGCCAGCAGTCCCCGGGCAGGGTGGGGCACCGGGGAGCTGTTTTTT
14	TRBV19	NA	TRBJ1-1	NA	CASSFPGVNTEAFF	TGTGCCAGTAGTTTCCCAGGTGTGAACACTGAAGCTTTCTTT
13	TRBV29-1	NA	TRBJ1-4	NA	CSVVDRANEKLFF	TGCAGCGTCGTGGACAGAGCTAATGAAAAACTGTTTTTT
14	TRBV28	NA	TRBJ2-5	NA	CASSLLWGQETQYF	TGTGCCAGCAGTTTGTTATGGGGCCAGGAGACCCAGTACTTC
12	TRBV29-1	NA	TRBJ1-2	NA	CSVERTDHGYTF	TGCAGCGTTGAACGGACAGATCATGGCTACACCTTC
14	TRBV6-5	TRBD1	TRBJ1-5	NA	CASSRTGEVQPQHF	TGTGCCAGCAGCCGGACAGGGGAGGTTCAGCCCCAGCATTTT